These 27 T cell receptor beta chains share one sample of origin, sequenced in a study of blood T cell repertoires in COVID-19. The assay was immunoSEQ multiplex PCR, and TCRdb's table has in-frame clones only and misses some. The data hold about 260,000 clones, with 86% observed a single time. Material for sequencing was PBMCs or T cells enriched from blood (not recorded which). These receptors were obtained from a woman between 50 and 59 years old who had recovered from COVID-19.

There are a few counts of this clone. This rearrangement joins TRBV27 to TRBJ1-2, with unresolved D. Germline V lookup: CDR1 MNHEY, CDR2 SMNVEV (reference sequence). CDR3 length: 13 amino acids. V was trimmed by 5 bases and J by 5 bases, leaving 12 bases between them. The CDR3 here is CASSPNTLYGYTF. Written as DNA, the CDR3 is TGTGCCAGCAGTCCGAATACCCTATATGGCTACACCTTC.

The chain joins TRBV28 to TRBJ1-6; D not certain. V shed 6 bases and J shed 8 bases, with 8 bases lying between them. Germline CDR1 is MDHEN and CDR2 is SYDVKM. The CDR3 contains 12 residues. The DNA for the CDR3 is TGTGCCAGCAGCCCCCGTTATTCACCCCTCCACTTT. It specifies CASSPRYSPLHF. The full variable domain, in which reference TRBV28 and TRBJ1-6 provide the parts outside the CDR3, is DVKVTQSSRYLVKRTGEKVFLECVQDMDHENMFWYRQDPGLGLRLIYFSYDVKMKEKGDIPEGYSVSREKKERFSLILESASTNQTSMYLCASSPRYSPLHFGNGTRLTVT.

The chain couples TRBV11-2 to TRBJ1-2; no clear D gene. The CDR3 is made up of 14 amino acids. Trimming cost V 0 bases and J 6 bases, with 11 bases left between them. The V gene's germline CDR1 is SGHAT and CDR2 FQNNGV. The CDR3 here is CASSLDGRPDGYTF. In DNA, the CDR3 is TGTGCCAGCAGCTTAGATGGGAGGCCAGATGGCTACACCTTC. The entire variable domain, with the rest obtained from reference TRBV11-2 and TRBJ1-2, is as follows: EAGVAQSPRYKIIEKRQSVAFWCNPISGHATLYWYQQILGQGPKLLIQFQNNGVVDDSQLPKDRFSAERLKGVDSTLKIQPAKLEDSAVYLCASSLDGRPDGYTFGSGTRLTVV.

The CDR3 loop reads CASTQRGQDYGYTF. The CDR3 DNA sequence: TGTGCCAGCACACAGAGGGGGCAAGACTATGGCTACACCTTC. The chain is built from TRBV19 and TRBJ1-2; 7 bases fit TRBD1. Germline assignment: CDR1 LNHDA and CDR2 SQIVND (reference sequence). The CDR3 extends over 14 amino acids. V lost 9 bases to trimming and J lost 3 bases; unmatched junction nucleotides: 10. The full variable domain, completed using reference TRBV19 and TRBJ1-2, is DGGITQSPKYLFRKEGQNVTLSCEQNLNHDAMYWYRQDPGQGLRLIYYSQIVNDFQKGDIAEGYSVSREKKESFPLTVTSAQKNPTAFYLCASTQRGQDYGYTFGSGTRLTVV.

This clone came up a few times. J is TRBJ2-1 and V is TRBV7-2, with D possibly being TRBD2 (5 bases). Trimming removed 5 bases from V and 0 bases from J, with 11 bases in between. Germline-derived CDR1 and CDR2 are SGHTA and FQGNSA. The CDR3 is made up of 15 amino acids. The chain's CDR3 is CASSPRRGSYNEQFF. In DNA form, the CDR3 reads TGTGCCAGCAGCCCTAGACGGGGCTCCTACAATGAGCAGTTCTTC.

The gene calls are TRBV11-3 and TRBJ1-2; D might be TRBD1 (6 bases). The CDR3 covers 12 residues. V lost 4 bases, J lost 7 bases, and 10 bases lay in between. The germline V gene encodes CDR1 SGHNT and CDR2 YENEEA. The CDR3 reads CASSSDRFGYTF. CDR3 nucleotides: TGTGCCAGCAGCTCCGACAGGTTTGGCTACACCTTC.

V and J are TRBV5-1 and TRBJ2-3; possibly TRBD2 for D (6 bases). V dropped 0 bases and J dropped 0 bases, with 8 bases sitting between them. The CDR3 length is 15 residues. Germline loops: CDR1 SGHRS, CDR2 YFSETQ. The DNA for the CDR3 is TGCGCCAGCAGCTTGGAGGGGACTAGCACAGATACGCAGTATTTT. It yields the protein CASSLEGTSTDTQYF. Full variable domain (remainder filled in from reference TRBV5-1 and TRBJ2-3): KAGVTQTPRYLIKTRGQQVTLSCSPISGHRSVSWYQQTPGQGLQFLFEYFSETQRNKGNFPGRFSGRQFSNSRSEMNVSTLELGDSALYLCASSLEGTSTDTQYFGPGTRLTVL.

The chain has TRBV6-1 and TRBJ2-2, with 11 bases matching TRBD1. The junction had 5 bases not matched to a gene; V was cut back by 1 base and J by 1 base. Germline-derived CDR1 and CDR2 are MNHNS and SASEGT. The CDR3 totals 18 residues. Written as DNA, the CDR3 is TGTGCCAGCAGTGAAGAGTGGGGGACAGGGGGGAACACCGGGGAGCTGTTTTTT. This translates into CASSEEWGTGGNTGELFF.

This clone came up once. The genes are TRBV27 and TRBJ2-7, with 8 nucleotides matching TRBD1. The CDR3 spans 14 residues. The V gene's germline CDR1 is MNHEY and CDR2 SMNVEV (reference sequence). J gave up 3 bases and V 3 bases, and 4 bases lay outside the gene matches. The CDR3 DNA follows: TGTGCCAGCAGTTTTACAGGGGGGTACTACGAGCAGTACTTC. Encoded protein: CASSFTGGYYEQYF.

The V call is TRBV27, the J call TRBJ2-5, with 8 nucleotides matching TRBD2. The CDR3 sequence is 14 residues long. After removal of 5 bases from V and 9 bases from J, the junction contained 11 bases not matched to a gene. The germline CDR1 and CDR2 sequences are MNHEY and SMNVEV (reference sequence). CDR3 in DNA: TGTGCCAGCAGTCCTATAGCGGGGCCTGGGGCCCAGTACTTC. It yields the protein CASSPIAGPGAQYF.

This clone has a handful of counts. The chain recombines TRBV12-5 with TRBJ2-2; 7 bases are shared with TRBD1. Germline CDR1 reads LGHNT; CDR2 reads FRNRAP. J gave up 8 bases and V 5 bases, and 14 bases lay outside the gene matches. The CDR3 covers 16 residues. The CDR3 sequence is CASGTEWTGSRGELFF. DNA for the CDR3: TGTGCTAGTGGTACTGAATGGACAGGTTCACGGGGGGAGCTGTTTTTT.

V usage is TRBV19 and J usage is TRBJ1-2; TRBD1 might be the D (6 bases). The CDR3 consists of 15 residues. V was trimmed by 5 bases and J by 0 bases, leaving 13 bases between them. Looked up from germline, CDR1 is LNHDA and CDR2 is SQIVND (reference sequence). CDR3: CASSDAGTSNYGYTF. CDR3 bases: TGTGCCAGTAGTGATGCCGGGACATCTAACTATGGCTACACCTTC.

With respect to this clone: The same CDR3 is also encoded by other DNA sequences in this sample. V and J are TRBV11-2 and TRBJ1-2, with 8 positions matching TRBD1. After removal of 5 bases from V and 4 bases from J, the junction contained 3 bases not matched to a gene. The CDR3 is 13 residues long. Germline V CDR1 and CDR2: SGHAT, FQNNGV. CDR3 DNA: TGTGCCAGCAGCGACAGGGGTGGCTATGGCTACACCTTC. It codes for CASSDRGGYGYTF.

The chain recombines TRBV9 with TRBJ2-1; the match to TRBD2 covers 8 bases. Trimming cost V 3 bases and J 0 bases; bases outside gene matches: 5. This CDR3 is built from 16 residues. Germline V gene data show CDR1 as SGDLS and CDR2 as YYNGEE. The CDR3 sequence: CASSGYGGDSYNEQFF. The CDR3 DNA reads TGTGCCAGCAGCGGATACGGGGGGGACTCCTACAATGAGCAGTTCTTC.

The chain couples TRBV4-2 to TRBJ2-1; 7 nucleotides agree with TRBD1. V trimming: 4 bases; J trimming: 5 bases; junction bases outside the gene matches: 5. Germline-derived CDR1 and CDR2 are LGHNA and YNFKEQ. The CDR3 loop spans 14 amino acids. CDR3 in amino acids: CASSRSDRDNEQFF. The CDR3 DNA follows: TGTGCCAGCAGCCGATCAGACAGGGACAATGAGCAGTTCTTC.

The V and J genes are TRBV7-2 and TRBJ2-3, with 8 bases lining up with TRBD1. V lost 2 bases, J lost 5 bases, and 3 bases stayed unmatched. The CDR3 is 14 residues long. Germline assignment: CDR1 SGHTA and CDR2 FQGNSA. The CDR3 protein is CASSLNTGGDTQYF. CDR3 in DNA: TGTGCCAGCAGCTTAAACACAGGGGGAGATACGCAGTATTTT.

The rearrangement uses TRBV19 and TRBJ2-1; 14 bases map to TRBD2. Trimming cost V 5 bases and J 3 bases; bases outside gene matches: 9. Germline loops: CDR1 LNHDA, CDR2 SQIVND (reference sequence). This CDR3 is built from 18 residues. CDR3 coding DNA: TGTGCCAGTAGTGGGGGACTAGCGGGGGAGAGATTCTACAATGAGCAGTTCTTC. Translated, it gives CASSGGLAGERFYNEQFF.

This clone has just a few counts. This chain uses TRBV30 with TRBJ2-1; D uncertain. The CDR3 contains 11 residues. Germline CDR1 GTSNPN, CDR2 SVGIG (reference sequence). V lost 3 bases, J lost 4 bases, and 4 bases lay in between. The CDR3 bases are TGTGCCTGGAGCGGGTACAATGAGCAGTTCTTC. Protein sequence: CAWSGYNEQFF.

This rearrangement joins TRBV11-2 to TRBJ1-1; D unresolved. CDR3 length equals 14 residues. The germline V gene has CDR1 SGHAT and CDR2 FQNNGV. V was trimmed by 2 bases and J by 2 bases, leaving 9 bases between them. The CDR3 DNA reads TGTGCCAGCAGCTTAATCCAGGCCAACACTGAAGCTTTCTTT. The encoded protein is CASSLIQANTEAFF.

The V gene is TRBV2, the J gene TRBJ1-2, with D possibly matching TRBD1 (5 bases). CDR3 length equals 16 residues. V was trimmed by 6 bases and J by 1 base, leaving 18 bases between them. Germline assignment: CDR1 SNHLY and CDR2 FYNNEI. The CDR3 is CASSRDSFRVNYGYTF. The DNA for the CDR3 is TGTGCCAGCAGCCGGGACTCGTTCAGGGTTAACTATGGCTACACCTTC. Using reference TRBV2 and TRBJ1-2 for the parts outside the CDR3, the full variable domain is EPEVTQTPSHQVTQMGQEVILRCVPISNHLYFYWYRQILGQKVEFLVSFYNNEISEKSEIFDDQFSVERPDGSNFTLKIRSTKLEDSAMYFCASSRDSFRVNYGYTFGSGTRLTVV.

The chain carries TRBV7-2 and TRBJ1-1, with 8 bases that match TRBD1. CDR1 and CDR2 (germline): SGHTA, FQGNSA. The CDR3 consists of 17 residues. Trimming cost V 1 base and J 5 bases; bases outside gene matches: 12. CDR3 amino acids: CASSLVGTGQLGTEAFF. CDR3 DNA sequence: TGTGCCAGCAGCTTAGTTGGGACAGGCCAACTGGGAACTGAAGCTTTCTTT.

This chain links TRBV5-5 with TRBJ2-4, with a possible D match to TRBD1 (9 bases). Germline CDR1 is SGHKS and CDR2 is YYEKEE (reference sequence). Trimming left V 4 bases short and J 1 base short, with 18 bases between. The CDR3 covers 17 residues. CDR3 amino acids: CASSRGGQGPAKNIQYF. CDR3 coding DNA: TGTGCCAGCAGCCGGGGGGGACAGGGTCCGGCCAAAAACATTCAGTACTTC. The variable domain in full, with the rest retrieved from reference TRBV5-5 and TRBJ2-4, is DAGVTQSPTHLIKTRGQQVTLRCSPISGHKSVSWYQQVLGQGPQFIFQYYEKEERGRGNFPDRFSARQFPNYSSELNVNALLLGDSALYLCASSRGGQGPAKNIQYFGAGTRLSVL.

This clone was detected only a few times. The rearrangement joins TRBV12-3 or TRBV12-4 to TRBJ2-1; TRBD1 agrees at 10 bases. The CDR3 is 12 residues long. After removal of 6 bases from V and 16 bases from J, the junction contained 9 bases not matched to a gene. CDR3 loop: CASRSTGTGAFF. The CDR3 DNA sequence: TGTGCCAGCAGAAGCACCGGGACAGGGGCCTTCTTC.

The chain uses TRBV2 and TRBJ2-5, with 7 bases matching TRBD2. The CDR3 sequence is 13 residues long. The V and J ends lost 8 bases and 5 bases, in that order; junction bases with no gene match: 8. Germline V gene lookup returns CDR1 SNHLY and CDR2 FYNNEI. The CDR3 reads CASLSGPGETQYF. The CDR3 nucleotides are TGTGCCAGCCTTAGCGGGCCAGGGGAGACCCAGTACTTC.

The chain is built from TRBV5-4 and TRBJ2-5; no firm D call. The CDR3 is made up of 15 amino acids. Per germline, CDR1 SGHNT and CDR2 YYREEE (reference sequence). V was cut by 4 bases and J by 2 bases, with 15 bases left in between. Here the CDR3 reads CASSLKQPLQETQYF. In DNA, the CDR3 is TGTGCCAGCAGCCTTAAACAGCCTTTACAAGAGACCCAGTACTTC. Complete variable domain (other parts from reference TRBV5-4 and TRBJ2-5): ETGVTQSPTHLIKTRGQQVTLRCSSQSGHNTVSWYQQALGQGPQFIFQYYREEENGRGNFPPRFSGLQFPNYSSELNVNALELDDSALYLCASSLKQPLQETQYFGPGTRLLVL.

This clone was detected only a few times. The chain joins TRBV11-2 to TRBJ2-1; 8 nucleotides match TRBD2. Germline trimming cut 4 bases from V and 8 bases from J; bases unmatched to any gene: 13. The CDR3 runs 16 residues. Germline V CDR1 and CDR2: SGHAT, FQNNGV. The CDR3 protein is CASSSLTGGPFYEQFF. The CDR3 nucleotides are TGTGCCAGCAGCTCCTTAACGGGAGGGCCTTTTTATGAGCAGTTCTTC.

The rearrangement joins TRBV24-1 to TRBJ2-1; the D gene is possibly TRBD2 (6 bases). Between the trimmed V and J ends, which lost 3 bases and 7 bases, there was a span of 18 bases. CDR3 size: 16 residues. From germline, CDR1 is KGHDR and CDR2 SFDVKD. DNA of the CDR3: TGTGCCACCAGTGATCTCGGGCCTCGGGGGAGGAATGAGCAGTTCTTC. Its protein product is CATSDLGPRGRNEQFF.